Sequencing of this T cell receptor (beta chain) was carried out in a study of T-cell memory formation after mild COVID-19. CDR1 and CDR2 (germline): LGHNA, YNFKEQ. Between the trimmed V and J ends, which lost 0 bases and 2 bases, there was a span of 7 bases. The CDR3 has 14 residues. 5'RACE with constant-segment primers yielded barcoded, UMI-tagged TCR alpha and TCR beta cDNA libraries. MiXCR was run by TCRdb on the 5' RACE reads, yielding one entry per CDR3 protein. This table has fewer than 350,000 distinct CDR3 sequences, around 17% appearing once. This clonotype was seen a few times. The chain employs TRBV4-2 and TRBJ2-5; D is perhaps TRBD1 or TRBD2 (5 bases each). Sequencing was done on a sample of PBMCs or a T cell subset sorted from them (not recorded which). This clonotype was obtained from a man younger than 35 who had mild COVID-19 (a few samples of this study predate the infection). Cell type and time point are not known. CDR3 amino acids: CASSQDWGQETQYF. CDR3 nucleotide sequence: TGTGCCAGCAGCCAAGATTGGGGGCAAGAGACCCAGTACTTC.